Included here is one T cell receptor beta chain sequence, with context. Its specificity is unknown. This record belongs to a study of vaccination effects on CD4 cells after COVID-19. Study context: The second dose preceded post-vaccine samples by a median of 72 days.

Findings and caveats of the study: Clones induced by infection and by vaccine showed marked clonal contraction late after vaccination.

ViraFEST expansion of antigen-specific CD4+ T cells with viral peptide pools preceded sequencing. The culture ran for around ten days before CD4+ T cells were isolated. Participants were vaccinated with two doses of either the BNT162b2 or mRNA-1273 vaccine. Vaccinated recipients, who were negative for nucleocapsid antibodies, had no history of SARS-CoV-2 infection. IL-2 medium took the place of half the medium on both days 3 and 7. Germline loops: CDR1 SGHRS, CDR2 YFSETQ. J gave up 8 bases and V 5 bases, and 14 bases lay outside the gene matches. The CDR3 contains 16 residues. The protocol was immunoSEQ multiplex PCR, while the TCRdb copy is restricted to in-frame clones and leaves out a portion. The sample yields tens of thousands of clones, roughly 73% seen once.

This clonotype was sampled from a human donor who received a COVID-19 vaccine. V usage is TRBV5-1 and J usage is TRBJ2-1; 9 bases fit TRBD1. The sequenced sample was CD4+ T cells from PBMCs cultured with HCoV-229E spike peptides, obtained after COVID-19 vaccination. The CDR3 coding sequence is TGCGCCAGCAGTAATAGACCGGGACAGGGCTCCGATGAGCAGTTCTTC. This translates into CASSNRPGQGSDEQFF.